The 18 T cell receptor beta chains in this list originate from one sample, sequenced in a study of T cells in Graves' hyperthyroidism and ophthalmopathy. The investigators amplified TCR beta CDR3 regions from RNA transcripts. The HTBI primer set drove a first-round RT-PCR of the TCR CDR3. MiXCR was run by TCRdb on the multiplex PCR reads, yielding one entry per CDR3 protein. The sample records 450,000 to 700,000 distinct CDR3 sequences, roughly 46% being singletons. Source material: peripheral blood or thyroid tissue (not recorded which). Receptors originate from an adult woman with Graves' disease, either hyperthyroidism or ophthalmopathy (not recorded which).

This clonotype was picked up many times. Here the CDR3 DNA reads TGCGCCAGCAGCCCCCGGGCCGGGATACCTAGCAATCAGCCCCAGCATTTT. This gives the protein CASSPRAGIPSNQPQHF. The chain couples TRBV4-1 to TRBJ1-5, with D hard to call. In germline, CDR1 is MGHRA, CDR2 YSYEKL. The CDR3 is 17 residues long. V gave up 4 bases and J gave up 0 bases, with 16 bases separating them.

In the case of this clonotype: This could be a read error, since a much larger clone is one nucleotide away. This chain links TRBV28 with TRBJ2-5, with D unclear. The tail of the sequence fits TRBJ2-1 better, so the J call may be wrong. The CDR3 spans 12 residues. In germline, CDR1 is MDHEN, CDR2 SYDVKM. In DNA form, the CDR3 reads TGTGCCAGCAGTTCAAACCAAGAGACCCAGTTCTTC. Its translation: CASSSNQETQFF.

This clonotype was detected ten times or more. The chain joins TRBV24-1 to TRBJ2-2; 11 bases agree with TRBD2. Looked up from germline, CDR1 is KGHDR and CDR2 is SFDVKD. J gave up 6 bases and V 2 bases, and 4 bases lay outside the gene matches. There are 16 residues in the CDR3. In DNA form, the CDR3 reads TGTGCCACCAGTGATTCCACTAGCGGGAGATCCGGGGAGCTGTTTTTT. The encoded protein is CATSDSTSGRSGELFF.

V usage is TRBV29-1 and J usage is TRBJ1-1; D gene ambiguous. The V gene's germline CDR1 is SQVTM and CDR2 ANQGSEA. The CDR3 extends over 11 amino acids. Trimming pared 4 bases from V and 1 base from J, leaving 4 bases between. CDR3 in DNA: TGCAGCGTTGCACGGAACACTGAAGCTTTCTTT. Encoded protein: CSVARNTEAFF.

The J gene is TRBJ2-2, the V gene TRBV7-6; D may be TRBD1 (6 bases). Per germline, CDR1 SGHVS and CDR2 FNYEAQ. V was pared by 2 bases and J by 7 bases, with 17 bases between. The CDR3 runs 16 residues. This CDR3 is CASSLLQGSQGGELFF. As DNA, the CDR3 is TGTGCCAGCAGCTTACTTCAGGGGTCCCAGGGCGGGGAGCTGTTTTTT.

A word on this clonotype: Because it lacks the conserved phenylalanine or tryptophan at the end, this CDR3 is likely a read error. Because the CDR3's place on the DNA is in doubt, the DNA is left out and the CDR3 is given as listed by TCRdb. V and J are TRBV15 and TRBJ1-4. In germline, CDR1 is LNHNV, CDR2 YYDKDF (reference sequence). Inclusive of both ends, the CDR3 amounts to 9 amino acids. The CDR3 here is CATSRDPRR.

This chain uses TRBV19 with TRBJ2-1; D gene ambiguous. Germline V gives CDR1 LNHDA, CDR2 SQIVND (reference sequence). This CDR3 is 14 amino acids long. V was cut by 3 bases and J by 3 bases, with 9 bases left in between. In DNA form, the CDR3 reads TGTGCCAGTAGTATCGATGGACGCTACAATGAGCAGTTCTTC. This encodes CASSIDGRYNEQFF.

The CDR3 protein is CASSNLRDQTKETQYF. In DNA form, the CDR3 reads TGTGCCAGCAGCAACCTCCGGGACCAAACGAAAGAGACCCAGTACTTC. The V gene is TRBV7-8, the J gene TRBJ2-5; D may correspond to TRBD1 or TRBD2 (5 bases each). The V end was cut by 5 bases, the J end by 3 bases, with 19 bases between. Germline V gene data show CDR1 as SGHVS and CDR2 as FQNEAQ. The CDR3 consists of 16 residues.

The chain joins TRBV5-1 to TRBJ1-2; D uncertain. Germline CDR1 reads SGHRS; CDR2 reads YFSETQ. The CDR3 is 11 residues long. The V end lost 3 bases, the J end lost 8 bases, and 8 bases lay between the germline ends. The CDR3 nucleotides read TGCGCCAGCAGCTCCGTTGTGGGCTACACCTTC. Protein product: CASSSVVGYTF.

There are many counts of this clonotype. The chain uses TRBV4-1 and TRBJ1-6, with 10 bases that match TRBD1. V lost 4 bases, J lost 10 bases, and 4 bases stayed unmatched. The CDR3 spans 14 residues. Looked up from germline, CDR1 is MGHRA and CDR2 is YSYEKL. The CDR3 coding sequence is TGCGCCAGCAGCCGCGGGACAGGGGACTCACCCCTCCACTTT. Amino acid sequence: CASSRGTGDSPLHF.

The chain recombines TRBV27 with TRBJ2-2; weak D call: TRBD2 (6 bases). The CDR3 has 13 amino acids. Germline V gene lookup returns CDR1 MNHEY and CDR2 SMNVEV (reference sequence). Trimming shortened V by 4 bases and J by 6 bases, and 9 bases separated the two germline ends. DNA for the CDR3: TGTGCCAGCAGTTCCGGGAGACCCGGGGAGCTGTTTTTT. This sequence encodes CASSSGRPGELFF.

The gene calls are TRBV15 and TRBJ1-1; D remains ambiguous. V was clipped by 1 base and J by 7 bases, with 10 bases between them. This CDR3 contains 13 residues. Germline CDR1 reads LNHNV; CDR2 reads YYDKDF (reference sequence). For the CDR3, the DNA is TGTGCCACCAGCAGAGTTGAGGATGGTGAAGCTTTCTTT. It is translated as CATSRVEDGEAFF.

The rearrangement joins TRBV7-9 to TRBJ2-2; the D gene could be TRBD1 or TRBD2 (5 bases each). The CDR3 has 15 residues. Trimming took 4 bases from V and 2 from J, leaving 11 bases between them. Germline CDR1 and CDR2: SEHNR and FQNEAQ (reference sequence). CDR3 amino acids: CASSWGSGNTGELFF. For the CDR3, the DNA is TGTGCCAGCAGCTGGGGGTCTGGAAACACCGGGGAGCTGTTTTTT.

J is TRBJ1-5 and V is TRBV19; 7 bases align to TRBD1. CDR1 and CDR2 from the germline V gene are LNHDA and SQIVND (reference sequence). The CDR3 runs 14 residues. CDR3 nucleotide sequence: TGTGACAGCAGCAGACAGGGCGGGCGTCAGCCCCAGCATTTT. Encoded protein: CDSSRQGGRQPQHF.

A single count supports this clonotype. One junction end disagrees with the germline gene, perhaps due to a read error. The CDR3 loop reads CATSGPLGDANEKLFF. The CDR3 region has the DNA TGTGCCACCAGCGGACCCCTGGGTGACGCTAACGAAAAACTGTTTTTT. The chain couples TRBV15 to TRBJ1-4; no clear D gene. Per the germline V gene, CDR1 is LNHNV and CDR2 is YYDKDF (reference sequence). The CDR3 is 16 residues long.

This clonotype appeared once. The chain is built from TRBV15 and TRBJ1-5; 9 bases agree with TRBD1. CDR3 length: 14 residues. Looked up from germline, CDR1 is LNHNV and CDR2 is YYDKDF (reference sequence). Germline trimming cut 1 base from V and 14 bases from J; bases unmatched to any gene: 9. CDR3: CATSRGGGQGQEHF. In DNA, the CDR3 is TGTGCCACCAGCAGAGGGGGGGGACAGGGCCAAGAGCATTTT.

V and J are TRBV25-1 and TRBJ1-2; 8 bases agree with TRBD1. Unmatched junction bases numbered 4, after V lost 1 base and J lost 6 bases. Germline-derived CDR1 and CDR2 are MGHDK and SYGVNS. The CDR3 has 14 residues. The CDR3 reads CASSESGGVNGYTF. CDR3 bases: TGTGCCAGCAGTGAATCAGGGGGCGTTAATGGCTACACCTTC.

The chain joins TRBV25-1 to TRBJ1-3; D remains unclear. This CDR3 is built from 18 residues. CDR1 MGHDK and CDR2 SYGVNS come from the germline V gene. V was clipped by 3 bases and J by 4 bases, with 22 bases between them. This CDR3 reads CASSDGARSRRKGNTIYF. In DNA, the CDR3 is TGTGCCAGCAGTGATGGCGCTAGGTCCAGAAGGAAGGGAAACACCATATATTTT.